This TCR beta chain was identified during a study of beta chain features in type 1 diabetes. Study background: Comparable age, gender and cell yields were observed in patients relative to healthy donors.

In regard to this clone: Antigen: not known.

One heparinised draw, averaging about 110 mL, was taken per donor. Purity of each sorted population was above 95%. Every bit of the isolated RNA underwent reverse transcription, so sequencing read expressed TCRB transcripts. Using immunoSEQ multiplex PCR, the repertoire was profiled, and TCRdb retains in-frame clones only, with some absent. The table shows about 370,000 clones, with roughly a tenth occurring only once. Study-wide results and caveats: An over-representation of cells with high TCR expression could result from cDNA sequencing. Shortening that was moderate but significant affected the TCRB CDR3s of Type 1 diabetes patients in all four CD4+ subsets.

This sequence was found in a man aged 25 to 40 with type 1 diabetes. Sequenced sample: central memory CD4+ T cells from blood.

The CDR3 spells CASSLEDGYNEQFF. In nucleotides, the CDR3 is TGTGCCAGCAGTTTGGAGGACGGATACAATGAGCAGTTCTTC. The chain is built from TRBV27 and TRBJ2-1; possible D gene TRBD2, 5 bases. The V end was cut by 3 bases, the J end by 4 bases, with 10 bases between. Germline V gene data show CDR1 as MNHEY and CDR2 as SMNVEV (reference sequence). The CDR3 is made up of 14 amino acids.